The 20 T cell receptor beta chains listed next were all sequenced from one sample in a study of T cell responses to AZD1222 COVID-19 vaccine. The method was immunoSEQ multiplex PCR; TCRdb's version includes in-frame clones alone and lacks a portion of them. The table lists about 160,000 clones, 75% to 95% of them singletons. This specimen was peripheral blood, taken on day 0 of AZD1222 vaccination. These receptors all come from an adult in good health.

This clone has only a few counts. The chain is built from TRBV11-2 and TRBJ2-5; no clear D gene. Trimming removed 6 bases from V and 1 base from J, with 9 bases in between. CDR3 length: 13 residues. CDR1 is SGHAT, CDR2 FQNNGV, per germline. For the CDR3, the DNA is TGTGCCAGCAGTCGCGGAACCCAAGAGACCCAGTACTTC. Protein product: CASSRGTQETQYF.

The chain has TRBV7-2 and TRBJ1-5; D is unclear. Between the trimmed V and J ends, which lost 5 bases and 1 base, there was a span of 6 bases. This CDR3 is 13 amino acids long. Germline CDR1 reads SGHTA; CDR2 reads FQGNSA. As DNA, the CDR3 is TGTGCCAGCAGCACCGACAGCAATCAGCCCCAGCATTTT. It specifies CASSTDSNQPQHF.

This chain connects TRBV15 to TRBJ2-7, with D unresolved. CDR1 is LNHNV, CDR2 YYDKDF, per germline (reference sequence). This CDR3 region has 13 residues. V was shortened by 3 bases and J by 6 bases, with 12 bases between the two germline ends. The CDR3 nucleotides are TGTGCCACCAGCAGCCCAGTCCGCGTCGAGCAGTACTTC. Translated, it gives CATSSPVRVEQYF.

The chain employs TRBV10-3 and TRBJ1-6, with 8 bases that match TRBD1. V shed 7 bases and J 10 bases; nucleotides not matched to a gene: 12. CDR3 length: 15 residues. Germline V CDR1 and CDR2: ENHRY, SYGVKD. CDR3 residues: CAITQAGTGDSPLHF. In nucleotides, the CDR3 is TGTGCCATCACACAAGCCGGGACAGGAGACTCACCCCTCCACTTT.

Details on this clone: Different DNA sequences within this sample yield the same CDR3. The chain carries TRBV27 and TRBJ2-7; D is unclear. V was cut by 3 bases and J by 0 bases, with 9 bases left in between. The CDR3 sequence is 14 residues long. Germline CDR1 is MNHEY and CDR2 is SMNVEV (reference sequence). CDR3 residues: CASSFFPGSYEQYF. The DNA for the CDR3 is TGTGCCAGCAGTTTCTTCCCAGGCTCCTACGAGCAGTACTTC.

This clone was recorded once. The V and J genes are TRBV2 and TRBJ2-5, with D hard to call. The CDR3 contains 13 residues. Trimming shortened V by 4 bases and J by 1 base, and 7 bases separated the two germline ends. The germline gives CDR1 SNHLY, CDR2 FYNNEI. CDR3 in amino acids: CASSGTVQETQYF. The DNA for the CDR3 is TGTGCCAGCAGTGGTACCGTCCAAGAGACCCAGTACTTC.

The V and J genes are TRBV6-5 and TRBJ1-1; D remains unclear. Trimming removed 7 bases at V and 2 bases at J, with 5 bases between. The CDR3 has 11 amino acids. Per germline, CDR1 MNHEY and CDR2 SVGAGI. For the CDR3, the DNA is TGTGCCAGCAAGCATAACACTGAAGCTTTCTTT. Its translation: CASKHNTEAFF.

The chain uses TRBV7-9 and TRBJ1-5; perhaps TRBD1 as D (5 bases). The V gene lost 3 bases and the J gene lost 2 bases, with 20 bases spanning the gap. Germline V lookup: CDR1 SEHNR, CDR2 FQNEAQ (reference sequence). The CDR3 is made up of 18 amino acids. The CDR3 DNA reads TGTGCCAGCAGCTTGGCACCCCTGGGACGTGCGGGCAATCAGCCCCAGCATTTT. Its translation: CASSLAPLGRAGNQPQHF.

The CDR3 loop reads CASSLGDRKNTIYF. The CDR3 coding sequence is TGCGCCAGCAGCTTAGGAGACAGGAAAAACACCATATATTTT. J is TRBJ1-3 and V is TRBV5-1; TRBD1 is a possible D gene (6 bases). The CDR3 is 14 residues long. Germline assignment: CDR1 SGHRS and CDR2 YFSETQ. The V gene lost 2 bases and the J gene lost 6 bases, with 12 bases spanning the gap.

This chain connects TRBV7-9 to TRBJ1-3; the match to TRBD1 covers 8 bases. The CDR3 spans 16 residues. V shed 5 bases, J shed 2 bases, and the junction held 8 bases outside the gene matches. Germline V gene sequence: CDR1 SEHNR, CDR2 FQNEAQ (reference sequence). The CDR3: CASSTDRAWTGNTIYF. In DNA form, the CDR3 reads TGTGCCAGCAGCACGGACAGGGCGTGGACTGGAAACACCATATATTTT.

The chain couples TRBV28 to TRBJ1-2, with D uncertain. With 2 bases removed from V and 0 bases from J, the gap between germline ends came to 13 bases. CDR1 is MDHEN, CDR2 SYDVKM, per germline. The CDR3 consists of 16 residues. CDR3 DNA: TGTGCCAGCAGTTTAGGCCTGCTGGGAGCTAACTATGGCTACACCTTC. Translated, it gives CASSLGLLGANYGYTF.

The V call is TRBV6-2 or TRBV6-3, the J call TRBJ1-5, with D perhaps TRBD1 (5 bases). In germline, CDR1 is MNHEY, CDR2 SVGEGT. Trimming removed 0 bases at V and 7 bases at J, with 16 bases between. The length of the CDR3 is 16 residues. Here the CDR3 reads CASSYSMGQVYQPQHF. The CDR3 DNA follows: TGTGCCAGCAGTTACTCGATGGGGCAGGTGTACCAGCCCCAGCATTTT.

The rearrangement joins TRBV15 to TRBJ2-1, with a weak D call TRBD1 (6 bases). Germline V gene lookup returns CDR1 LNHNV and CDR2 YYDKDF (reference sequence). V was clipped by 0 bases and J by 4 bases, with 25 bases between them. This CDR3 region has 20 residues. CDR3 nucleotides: TGTGCCACCAGCAGAGATCTTTGGGCGTTAGGACAGTTGGAATACAATGAGCAGTTCTTC. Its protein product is CATSRDLWALGQLEYNEQFF.

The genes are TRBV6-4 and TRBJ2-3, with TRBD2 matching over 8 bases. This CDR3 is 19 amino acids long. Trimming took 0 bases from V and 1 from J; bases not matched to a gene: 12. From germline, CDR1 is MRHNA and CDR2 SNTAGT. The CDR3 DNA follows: TGTGCCAGCAGTGACTCGAGATACCTAAAGCGGGAGCGCACAGATACGCAGTATTTT. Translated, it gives CASSDSRYLKRERTDTQYF.

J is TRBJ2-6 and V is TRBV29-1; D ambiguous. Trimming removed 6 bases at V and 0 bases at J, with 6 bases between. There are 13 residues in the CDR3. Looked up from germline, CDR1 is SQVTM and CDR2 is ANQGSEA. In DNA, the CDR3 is TGCAGCGTCAGGAGCTCTGGGGCCAACGTCCTGACTTTC. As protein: CSVRSSGANVLTF.

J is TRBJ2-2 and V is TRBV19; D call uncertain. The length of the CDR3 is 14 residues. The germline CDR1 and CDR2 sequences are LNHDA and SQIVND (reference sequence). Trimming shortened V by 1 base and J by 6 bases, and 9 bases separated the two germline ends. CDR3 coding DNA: TGTGCCAGTAGTATAGCAGGCCCCCCCGGGGAGCTGTTTTTT. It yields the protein CASSIAGPPGELFF.

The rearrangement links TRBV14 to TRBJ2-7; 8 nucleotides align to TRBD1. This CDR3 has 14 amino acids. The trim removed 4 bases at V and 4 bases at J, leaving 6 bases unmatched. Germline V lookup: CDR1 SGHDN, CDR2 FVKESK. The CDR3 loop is CASSLSGQGYEQYF. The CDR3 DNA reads TGTGCCAGCAGCCTTTCTGGACAGGGATACGAGCAGTACTTC. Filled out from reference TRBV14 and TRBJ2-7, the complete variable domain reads EAGVTQFPSHSVIEKGQTVTLRCDPISGHDNLYWYRRVMGKEIKFLLHFVKESKQDESGMPNNRFLAERTGGTYSTLKVQPAELEDSGVYFCASSLSGQGYEQYFGPGTRLTVT.

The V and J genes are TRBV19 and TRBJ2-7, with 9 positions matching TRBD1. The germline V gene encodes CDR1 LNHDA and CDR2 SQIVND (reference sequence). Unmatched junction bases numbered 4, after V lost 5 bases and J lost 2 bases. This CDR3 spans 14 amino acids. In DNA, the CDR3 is TGTGCCAGTAGTGTGGGGACAGGGACCTACGAGCAGTACTTC. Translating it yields CASSVGTGTYEQYF.

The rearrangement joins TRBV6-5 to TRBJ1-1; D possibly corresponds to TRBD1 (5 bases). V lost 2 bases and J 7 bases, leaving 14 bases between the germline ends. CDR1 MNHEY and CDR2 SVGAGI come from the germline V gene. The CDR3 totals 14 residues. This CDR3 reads CASSYGTQALEAFF. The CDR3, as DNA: TGTGCCAGCAGTTACGGGACGCAGGCCCTTGAAGCTTTCTTT.

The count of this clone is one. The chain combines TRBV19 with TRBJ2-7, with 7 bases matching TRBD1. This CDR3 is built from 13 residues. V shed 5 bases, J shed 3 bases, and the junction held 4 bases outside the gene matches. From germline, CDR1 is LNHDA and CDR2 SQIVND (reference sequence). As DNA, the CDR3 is TGTGCCAGTAGTGGGACAGCTTTCTACGAGCAGTACTTC. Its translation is CASSGTAFYEQYF.